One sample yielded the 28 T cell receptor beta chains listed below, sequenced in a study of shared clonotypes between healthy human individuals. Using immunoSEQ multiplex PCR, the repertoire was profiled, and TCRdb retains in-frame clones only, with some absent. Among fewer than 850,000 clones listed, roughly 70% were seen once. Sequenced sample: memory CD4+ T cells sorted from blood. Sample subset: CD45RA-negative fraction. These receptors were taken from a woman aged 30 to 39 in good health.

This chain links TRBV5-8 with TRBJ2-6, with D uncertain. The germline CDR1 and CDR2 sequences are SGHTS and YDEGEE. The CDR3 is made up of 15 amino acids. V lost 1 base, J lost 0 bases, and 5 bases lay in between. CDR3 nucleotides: TGTGCCAGCAGCTTGAGTAACTCTGGGGCCAACGTCCTGACTTTC. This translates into CASSLSNSGANVLTF.

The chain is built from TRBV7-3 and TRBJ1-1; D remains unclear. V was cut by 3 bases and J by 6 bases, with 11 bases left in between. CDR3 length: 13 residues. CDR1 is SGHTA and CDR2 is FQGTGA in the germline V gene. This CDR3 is CASSLGSAAEAFF. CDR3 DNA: TGTGCCAGCAGCTTGGGGAGTGCCGCTGAAGCTTTCTTT.

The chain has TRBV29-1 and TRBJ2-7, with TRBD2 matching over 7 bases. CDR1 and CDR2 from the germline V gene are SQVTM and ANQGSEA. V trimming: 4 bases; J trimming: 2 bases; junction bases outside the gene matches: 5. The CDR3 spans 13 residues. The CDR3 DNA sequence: TGCAGCGTTGCCCCCGGGGGGACCTACGAGCAGTACTTC. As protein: CSVAPGGTYEQYF.

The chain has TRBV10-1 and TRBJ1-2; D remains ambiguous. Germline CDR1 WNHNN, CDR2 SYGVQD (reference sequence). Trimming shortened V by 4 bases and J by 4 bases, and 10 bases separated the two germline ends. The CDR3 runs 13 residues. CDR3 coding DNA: TGCGCCAGCAGTGCAGGAGACGTCTATGGCTACACCTTC. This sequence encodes CASSAGDVYGYTF.

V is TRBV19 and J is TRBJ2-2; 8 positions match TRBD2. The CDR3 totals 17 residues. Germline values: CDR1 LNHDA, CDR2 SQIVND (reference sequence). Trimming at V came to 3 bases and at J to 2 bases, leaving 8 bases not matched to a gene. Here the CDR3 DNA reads TGTGCCAGTAGTATGGTTGCGGGAGGCCGCAACACCGGGGAGCTGTTTTTT. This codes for CASSMVAGGRNTGELFF.

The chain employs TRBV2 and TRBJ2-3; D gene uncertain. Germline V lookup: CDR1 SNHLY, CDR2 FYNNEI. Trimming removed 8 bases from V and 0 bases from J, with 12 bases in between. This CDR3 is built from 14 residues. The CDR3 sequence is CASQPLTSTDTQYF. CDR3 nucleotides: TGTGCCAGCCAGCCCTTGACAAGCACAGATACGCAGTATTTT.

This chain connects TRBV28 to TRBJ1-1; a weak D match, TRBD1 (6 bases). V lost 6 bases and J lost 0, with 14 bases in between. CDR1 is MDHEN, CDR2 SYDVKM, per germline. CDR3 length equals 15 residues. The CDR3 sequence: CASRGQRGMNTEAFF. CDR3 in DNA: TGTGCCAGCAGAGGACAGCGAGGCATGAACACTGAAGCTTTCTTT.

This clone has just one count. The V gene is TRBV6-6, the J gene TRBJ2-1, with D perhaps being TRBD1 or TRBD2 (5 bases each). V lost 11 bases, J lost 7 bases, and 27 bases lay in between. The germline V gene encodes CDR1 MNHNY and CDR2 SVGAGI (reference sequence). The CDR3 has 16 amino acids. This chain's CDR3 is CAANKARDAIGNEQFF. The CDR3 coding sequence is TGTGCCGCCAATAAAGCCCGGGACGCCATCGGGAATGAGCAGTTCTTC.

CDR3 in amino acids: CASSLTASSTYEQYF. The CDR3 DNA reads TGCGCCAGCAGCTTGACGGCTAGTTCCACCTACGAGCAGTACTTC. The chain joins TRBV5-1 to TRBJ2-7; the D is unclear. The CDR3 sequence is 15 residues long. Germline CDR1 SGHRS, CDR2 YFSETQ. V lost 1 base and J lost 2, with 13 bases in between. Full variable domain (outside the CDR3, taken from reference TRBV5-1 and TRBJ2-7): KAGVTQTPRYLIKTRGQQVTLSCSPISGHRSVSWYQQTPGQGLQFLFEYFSETQRNKGNFPGRFSGRQFSNSRSEMNVSTLELGDSALYLCASSLTASSTYEQYFGPGTRLTVT.

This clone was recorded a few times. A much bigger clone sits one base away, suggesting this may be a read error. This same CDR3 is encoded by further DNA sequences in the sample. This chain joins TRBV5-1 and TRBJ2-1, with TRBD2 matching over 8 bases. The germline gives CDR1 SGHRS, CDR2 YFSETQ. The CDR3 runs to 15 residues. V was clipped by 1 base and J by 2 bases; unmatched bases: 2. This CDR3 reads CASSLSSGAYNEQFF. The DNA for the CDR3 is TGCGCCAGCAGCTTGAGTAGCGGGGCCTACAATGAGCAGTTCTTC.

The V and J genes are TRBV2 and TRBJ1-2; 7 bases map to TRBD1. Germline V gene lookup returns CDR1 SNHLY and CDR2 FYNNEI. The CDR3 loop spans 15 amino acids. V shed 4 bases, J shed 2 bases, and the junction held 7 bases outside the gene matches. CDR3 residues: CASSGGQSRNYGYTF. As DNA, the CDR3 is TGTGCCAGCAGTGGGGGACAGTCCCGAAACTATGGCTACACCTTC.

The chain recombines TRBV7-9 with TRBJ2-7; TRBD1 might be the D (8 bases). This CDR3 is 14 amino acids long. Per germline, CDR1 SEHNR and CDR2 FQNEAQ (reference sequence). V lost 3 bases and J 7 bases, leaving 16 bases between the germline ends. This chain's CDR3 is CASSFHTGGGEQYF. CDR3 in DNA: TGTGCCAGCAGCTTTCATACAGGGGGAGGGGAGCAGTACTTC.

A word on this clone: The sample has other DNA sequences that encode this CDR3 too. CDR3 DNA sequence: TGTGCCAGCTCACCACGGCAGGACTACGAGCAGTACTTC. This encodes CASSPRQDYEQYF. The V call is TRBV18, the J call TRBJ2-7, with unresolved D. Between the trimmed V and J ends, which lost 1 base and 3 bases, there was a span of 7 bases. Germline V gene lookup returns CDR1 KGHSH and CDR2 LQKENI. The CDR3 runs 13 residues. Using reference TRBV18 and TRBJ2-7 for the parts outside the CDR3, the full variable domain is NAGVMQNPRHLVRRRGQEARLRCSPMKGHSHVYWYRQLPEEGLKFMVYLQKENIIDESGMPKERFSAEFPKEGPSILRIQQVVRGDSAAYFCASSPRQDYEQYFGPGTRLTVT.

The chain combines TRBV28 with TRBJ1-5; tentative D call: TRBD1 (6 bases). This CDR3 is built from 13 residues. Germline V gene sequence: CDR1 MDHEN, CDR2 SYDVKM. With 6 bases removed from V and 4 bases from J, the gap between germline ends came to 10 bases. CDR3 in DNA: TGTGCCAGCAGCTTCGGACAGAATCAGCCCCAGCATTTT. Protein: CASSFGQNQPQHF.

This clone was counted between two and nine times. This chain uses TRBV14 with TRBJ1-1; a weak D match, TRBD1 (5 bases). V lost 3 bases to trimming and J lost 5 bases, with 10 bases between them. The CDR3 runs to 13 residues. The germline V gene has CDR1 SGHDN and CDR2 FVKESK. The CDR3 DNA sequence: TGTGCCAGCAGCCAGGCCAGGGTTACTGAAGCTTTCTTT. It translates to CASSQARVTEAFF.

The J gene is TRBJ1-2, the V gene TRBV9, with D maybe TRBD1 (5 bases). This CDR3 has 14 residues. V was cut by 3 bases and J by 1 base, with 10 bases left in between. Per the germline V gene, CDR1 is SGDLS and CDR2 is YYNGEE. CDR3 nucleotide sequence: TGTGCCAGCAGCGACCCAGGGTTTAACTATGGCTACACCTTC. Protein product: CASSDPGFNYGYTF.

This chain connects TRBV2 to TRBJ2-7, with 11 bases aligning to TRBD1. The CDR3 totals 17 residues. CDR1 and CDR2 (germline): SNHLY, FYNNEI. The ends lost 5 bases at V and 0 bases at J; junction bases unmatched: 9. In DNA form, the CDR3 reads TGTGCCAGCAGTAACCGGGACAGGGGGTTCGCCTCCTACGAGCAGTACTTC. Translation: CASSNRDRGFASYEQYF.

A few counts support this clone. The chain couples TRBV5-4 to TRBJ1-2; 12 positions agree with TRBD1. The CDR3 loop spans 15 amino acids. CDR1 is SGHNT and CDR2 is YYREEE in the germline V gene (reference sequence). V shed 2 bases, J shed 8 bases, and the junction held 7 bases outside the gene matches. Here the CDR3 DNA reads TGTGCCAGCAGCTTTCCGGGACAGGGGGCACGAGGCTACACCTTC. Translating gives CASSFPGQGARGYTF.

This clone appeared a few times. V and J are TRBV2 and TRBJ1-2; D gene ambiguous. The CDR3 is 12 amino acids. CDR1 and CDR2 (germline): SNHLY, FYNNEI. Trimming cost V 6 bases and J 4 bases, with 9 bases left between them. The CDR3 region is CASSRGPYGYTF. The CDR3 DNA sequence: TGTGCCAGCAGCCGAGGGCCCTATGGCTACACCTTC.

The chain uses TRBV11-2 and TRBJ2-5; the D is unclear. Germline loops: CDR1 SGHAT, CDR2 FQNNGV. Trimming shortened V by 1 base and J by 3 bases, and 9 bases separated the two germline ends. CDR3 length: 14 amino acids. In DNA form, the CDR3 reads TGTGCCAGCAGCTTAGTTGGTGGAAAAGAGACCCAGTACTTC. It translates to CASSLVGGKETQYF.

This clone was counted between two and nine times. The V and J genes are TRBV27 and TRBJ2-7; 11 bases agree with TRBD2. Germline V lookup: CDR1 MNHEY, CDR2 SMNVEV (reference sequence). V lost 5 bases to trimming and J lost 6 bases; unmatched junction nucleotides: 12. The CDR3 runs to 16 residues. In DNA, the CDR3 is TGTGCCAGCAGTCCACTCGTCCTAGCGGGAGGTGGCGAGCAGTACTTC. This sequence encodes CASSPLVLAGGGEQYF.

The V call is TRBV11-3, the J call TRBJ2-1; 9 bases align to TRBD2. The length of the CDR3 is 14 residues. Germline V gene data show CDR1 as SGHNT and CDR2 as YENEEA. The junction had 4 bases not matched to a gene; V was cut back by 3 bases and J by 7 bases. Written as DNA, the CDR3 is TGTGCCAGCAGCTTGACTAGCGGAGCGAATGAGCAGTTCTTC. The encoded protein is CASSLTSGANEQFF.

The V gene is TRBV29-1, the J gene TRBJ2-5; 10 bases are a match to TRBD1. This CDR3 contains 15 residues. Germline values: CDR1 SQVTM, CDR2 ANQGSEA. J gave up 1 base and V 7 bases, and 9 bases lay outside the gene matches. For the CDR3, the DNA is TGCAGCGGAGTACCGGGACAGGGGTCCCAAGAGACCCAGTACTTC. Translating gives CSGVPGQGSQETQYF.

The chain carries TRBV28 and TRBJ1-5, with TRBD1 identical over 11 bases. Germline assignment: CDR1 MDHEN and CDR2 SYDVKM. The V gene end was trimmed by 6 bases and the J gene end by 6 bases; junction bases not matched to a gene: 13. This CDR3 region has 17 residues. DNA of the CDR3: TGTGCCAGCAGAGATCCTTACCGGGACAGGGGGTTTCAGCCCCAGCATTTT. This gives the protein CASRDPYRDRGFQPQHF.

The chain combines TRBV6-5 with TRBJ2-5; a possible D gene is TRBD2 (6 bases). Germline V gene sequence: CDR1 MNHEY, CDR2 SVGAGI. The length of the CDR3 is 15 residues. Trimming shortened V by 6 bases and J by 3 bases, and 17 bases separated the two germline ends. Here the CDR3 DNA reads TGTGCCAGCAGGTCCTTAGCGGTGGGAAAAGAGACCCAGTACTTC. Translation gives CASRSLAVGKETQYF.

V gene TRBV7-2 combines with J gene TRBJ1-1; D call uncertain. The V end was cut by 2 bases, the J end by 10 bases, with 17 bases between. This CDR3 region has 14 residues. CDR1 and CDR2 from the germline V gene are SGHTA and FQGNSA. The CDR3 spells CASSLSFPRSAAFF. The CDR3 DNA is TGTGCCAGCAGCTTAAGCTTCCCTCGTAGTGCAGCTTTCTTT.

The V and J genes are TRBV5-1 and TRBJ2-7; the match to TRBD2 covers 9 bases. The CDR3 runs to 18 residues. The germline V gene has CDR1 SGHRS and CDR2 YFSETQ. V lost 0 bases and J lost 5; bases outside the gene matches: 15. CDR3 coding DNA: TGCGCCAGCAGCTTGGCCTTCTGGCGGGAGGGCCTAGTCGACGAGCAGTACTTC. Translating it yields CASSLAFWREGLVDEQYF.

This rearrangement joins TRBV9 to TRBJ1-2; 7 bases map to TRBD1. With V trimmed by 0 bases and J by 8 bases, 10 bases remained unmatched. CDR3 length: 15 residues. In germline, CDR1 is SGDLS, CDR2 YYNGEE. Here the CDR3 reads CASSVETKGALGYTF. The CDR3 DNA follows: TGTGCCAGCAGCGTAGAGACTAAGGGGGCTTTAGGCTACACCTTC.